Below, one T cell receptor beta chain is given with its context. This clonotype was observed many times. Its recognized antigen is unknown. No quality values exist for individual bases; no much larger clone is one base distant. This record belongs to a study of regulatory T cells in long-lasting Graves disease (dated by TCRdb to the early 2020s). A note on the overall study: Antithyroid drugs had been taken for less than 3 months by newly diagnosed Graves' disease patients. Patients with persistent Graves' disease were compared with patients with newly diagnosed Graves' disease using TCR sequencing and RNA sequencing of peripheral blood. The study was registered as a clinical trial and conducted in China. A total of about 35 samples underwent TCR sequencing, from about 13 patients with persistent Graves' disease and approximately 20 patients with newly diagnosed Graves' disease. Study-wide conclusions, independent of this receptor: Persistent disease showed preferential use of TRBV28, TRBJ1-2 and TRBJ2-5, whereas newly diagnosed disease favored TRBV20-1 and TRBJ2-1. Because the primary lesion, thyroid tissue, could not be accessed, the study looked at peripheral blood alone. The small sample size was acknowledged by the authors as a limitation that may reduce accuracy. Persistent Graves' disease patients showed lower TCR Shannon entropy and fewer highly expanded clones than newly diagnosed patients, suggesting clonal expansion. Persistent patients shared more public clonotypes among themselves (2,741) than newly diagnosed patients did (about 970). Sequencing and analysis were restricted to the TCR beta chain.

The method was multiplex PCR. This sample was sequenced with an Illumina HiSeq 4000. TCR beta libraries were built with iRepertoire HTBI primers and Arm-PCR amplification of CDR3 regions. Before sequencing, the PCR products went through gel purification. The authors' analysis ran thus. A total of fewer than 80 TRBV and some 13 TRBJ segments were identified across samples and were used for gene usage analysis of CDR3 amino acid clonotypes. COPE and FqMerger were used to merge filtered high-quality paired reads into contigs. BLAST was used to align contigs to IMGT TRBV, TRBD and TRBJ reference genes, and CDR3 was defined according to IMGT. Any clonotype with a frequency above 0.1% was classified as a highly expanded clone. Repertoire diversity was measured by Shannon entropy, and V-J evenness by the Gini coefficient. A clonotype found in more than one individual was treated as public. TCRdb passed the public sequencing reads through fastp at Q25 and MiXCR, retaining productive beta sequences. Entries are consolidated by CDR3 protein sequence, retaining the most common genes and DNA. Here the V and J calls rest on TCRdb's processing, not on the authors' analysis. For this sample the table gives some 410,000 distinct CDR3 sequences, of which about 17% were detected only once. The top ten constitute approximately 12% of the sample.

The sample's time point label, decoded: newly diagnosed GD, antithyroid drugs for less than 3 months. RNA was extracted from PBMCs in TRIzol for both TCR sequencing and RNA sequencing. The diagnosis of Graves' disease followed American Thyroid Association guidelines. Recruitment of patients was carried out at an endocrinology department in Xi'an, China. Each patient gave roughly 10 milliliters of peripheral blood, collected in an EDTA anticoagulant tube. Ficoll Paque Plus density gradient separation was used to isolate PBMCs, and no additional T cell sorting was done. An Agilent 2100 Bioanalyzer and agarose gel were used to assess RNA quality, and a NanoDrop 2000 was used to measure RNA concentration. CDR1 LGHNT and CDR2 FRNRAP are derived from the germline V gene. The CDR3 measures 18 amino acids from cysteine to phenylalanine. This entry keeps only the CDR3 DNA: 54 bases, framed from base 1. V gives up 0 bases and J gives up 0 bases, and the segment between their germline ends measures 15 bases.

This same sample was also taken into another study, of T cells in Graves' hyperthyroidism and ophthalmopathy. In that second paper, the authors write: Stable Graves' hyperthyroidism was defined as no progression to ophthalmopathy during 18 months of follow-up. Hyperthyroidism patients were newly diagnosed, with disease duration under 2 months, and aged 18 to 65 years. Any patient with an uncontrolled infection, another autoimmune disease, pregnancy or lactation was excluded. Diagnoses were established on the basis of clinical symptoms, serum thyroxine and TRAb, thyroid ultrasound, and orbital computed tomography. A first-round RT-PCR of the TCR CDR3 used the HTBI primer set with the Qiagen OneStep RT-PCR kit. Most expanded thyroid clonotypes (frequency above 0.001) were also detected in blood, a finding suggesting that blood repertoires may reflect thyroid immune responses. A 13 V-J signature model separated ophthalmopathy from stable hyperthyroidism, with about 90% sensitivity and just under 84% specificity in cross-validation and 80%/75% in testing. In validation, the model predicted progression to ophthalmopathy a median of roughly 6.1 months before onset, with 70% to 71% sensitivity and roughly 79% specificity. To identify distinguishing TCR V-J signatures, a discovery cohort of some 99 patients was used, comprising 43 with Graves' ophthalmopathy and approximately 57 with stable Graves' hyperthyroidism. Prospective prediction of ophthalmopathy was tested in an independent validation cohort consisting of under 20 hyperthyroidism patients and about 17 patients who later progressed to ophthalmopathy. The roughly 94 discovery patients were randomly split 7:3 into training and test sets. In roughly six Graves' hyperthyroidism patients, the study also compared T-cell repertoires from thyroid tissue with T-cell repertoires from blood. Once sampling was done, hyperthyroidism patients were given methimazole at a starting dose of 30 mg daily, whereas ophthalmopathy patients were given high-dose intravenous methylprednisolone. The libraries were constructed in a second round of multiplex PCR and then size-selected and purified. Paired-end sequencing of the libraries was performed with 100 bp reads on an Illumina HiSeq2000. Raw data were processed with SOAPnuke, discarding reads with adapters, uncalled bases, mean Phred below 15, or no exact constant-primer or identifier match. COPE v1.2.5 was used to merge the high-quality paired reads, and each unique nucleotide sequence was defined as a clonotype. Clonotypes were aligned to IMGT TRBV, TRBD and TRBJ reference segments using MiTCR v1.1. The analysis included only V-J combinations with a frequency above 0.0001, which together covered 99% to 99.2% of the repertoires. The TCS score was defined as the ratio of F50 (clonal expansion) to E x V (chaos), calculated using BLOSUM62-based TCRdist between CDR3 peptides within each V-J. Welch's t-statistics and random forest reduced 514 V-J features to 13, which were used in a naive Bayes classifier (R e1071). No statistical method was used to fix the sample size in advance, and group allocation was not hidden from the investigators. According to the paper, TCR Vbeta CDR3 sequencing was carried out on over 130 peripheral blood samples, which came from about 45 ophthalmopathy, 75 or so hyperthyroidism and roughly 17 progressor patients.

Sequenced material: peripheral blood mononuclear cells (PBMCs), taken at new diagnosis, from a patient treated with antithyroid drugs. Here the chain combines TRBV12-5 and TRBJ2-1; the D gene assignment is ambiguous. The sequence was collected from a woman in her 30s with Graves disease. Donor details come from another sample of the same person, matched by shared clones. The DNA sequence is TGTGCTAGTGGTTTGGTACAAGGACCCTTGAGCTCCTACAATGAGCAGTTCTTC. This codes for CASGLVQGPLSSYNEQFF. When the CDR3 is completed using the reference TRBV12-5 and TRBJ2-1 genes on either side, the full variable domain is DARVTQTPRHKVTEMGQEVTMRCQPILGHNTVFWYRQTMMQGLELLAYFRNRAPLDDSGMPKDRFSAEMPDATLATLKIQPSEPRDSAVYFCASGLVQGPLSSYNEQFFGPGTRLTVL.